These 2 T cell receptor beta chains originate from one sample sequenced in a study of regulatory T cells in long-lasting Graves disease. Both iRepertoire HTBI primers and Arm-PCR of CDR3 regions were used to build the TCR beta libraries. TCRdb used MiXCR to reprocess the multiplex PCR reads, holding one entry per CDR3 protein. The data show about half a million distinct CDR3 sequences, 22% seen once. The time point: persistent/refractory GD, antithyroid drugs over 5 years with positive TRAb. Extracted PBMC RNA gave rise to the TCR library. Sequenced material: peripheral blood mononuclear cells (PBMCs), taken when the disease was refractory, from a patient treated with antithyroid drugs. These receptors were obtained from a female donor with Graves disease.

This clonotype showed up just once. V is TRBV9 and J is TRBJ2-1; 7 bases match TRBD2. Germline lookup yields CDR1 SGDLS and CDR2 YYNGEE. V was clipped by 1 base and J by 4 bases; unmatched bases: 5. This CDR3 comprises 15 residues. The CDR3 reads CASSVRASGYNEQFF. CDR3 bases: TGTGCCAGCAGCGTACGGGCTAGCGGTTACAATGAGCAGTTCTTC.

This clonotype appeared once. The chain joins TRBV9 to TRBJ1-2; the D is unclear. The CDR3 contains 12 residues. Germline V lookup: CDR1 SGDLS, CDR2 YYNGEE. V lost 3 bases to trimming and J lost 5 bases, with 8 bases between them. CDR3 protein: CASSGPTYGYTF. CDR3 coding DNA: TGTGCCAGCAGCGGGCCCACGTATGGCTACACCTTC.